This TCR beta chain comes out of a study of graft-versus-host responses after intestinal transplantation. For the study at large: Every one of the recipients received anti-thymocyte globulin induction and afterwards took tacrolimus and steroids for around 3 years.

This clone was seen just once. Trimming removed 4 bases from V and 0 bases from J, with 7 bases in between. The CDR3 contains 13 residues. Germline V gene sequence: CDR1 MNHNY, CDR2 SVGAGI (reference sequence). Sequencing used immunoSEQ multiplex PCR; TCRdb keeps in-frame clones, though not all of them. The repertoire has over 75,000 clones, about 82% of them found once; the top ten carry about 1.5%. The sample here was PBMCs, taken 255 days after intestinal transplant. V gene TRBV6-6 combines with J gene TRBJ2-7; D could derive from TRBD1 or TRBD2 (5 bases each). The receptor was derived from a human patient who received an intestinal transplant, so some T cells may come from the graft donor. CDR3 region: CASSWGTSYEQYF. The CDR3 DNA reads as TGTGCCAGCAGTTGGGGGACCTCCTACGAGCAGTACTTC.